What follows is one T cell receptor beta chain and its context. What it recognizes is unknown. 13 Jbeta primers and 60 Vbeta primers were used for the PCR. Repertoires were generated with immunoSEQ multiplex PCR, while TCRdb's copy carries only in-frame clones and drops some. Found here are roughly 130,000 clones, roughly 62% of them singletons; the top ten hold about 1.8%. This specimen comes from a study of cytomegalovirus exposure and HLA in healthy donors. Study overall: A data release that came early held some 79 million unique TCRs from HLA-typed donors.

There are 16 residues in the CDR3. Germline assignment: CDR1 SGDLS and CDR2 YYNGEE. The V and J ends lost 3 bases and 0 bases respectively, with 13 bases between them. General study findings and limits: Highly shared variants forming one cluster were likely a sequencing artifact.

This receptor was identified in a male donor in good health and CMV-seronegative. The sequenced sample was PBMCs. This rearrangement joins TRBV9 to TRBJ2-1, with D perhaps TRBD2 (7 bases). Here the CDR3 reads CASSGGGGYSYNEQFF. The CDR3 nucleotides are TGTGCCAGCAGCGGTGGGGGGGGCTACTCCTACAATGAGCAGTTCTTC.